This TCR beta chain comes out of a study of cytomegalovirus exposure and HLA in healthy donors (dated by TCRdb to about 2017). Broadly, across the study: In an earlier analysis of 550 to 750 of the donors, 250 to 350 Gb of sequence data and just under 120 million unique TCR beta sequences from roughly 180 million T cells were reported. An early release that covered more than 550 HLA-typed donors contained around 330 gigabases of sequencing data and around 80 million unique TCR sequences. Of the 350 to 450 genotyped donors, around 81% fell in the genetic ancestry cluster associated with self-reported Caucasian donors. The study was designed to test whether signatures of past pathogen exposure could be identified by cataloging public T cell receptors. The study profiled the T cell repertoires of under 850 subjects by immunosequencing and related them to cytomegalovirus serostatus. Besides the first cohort of hundreds of subjects, a separate validation cohort made up of about 120 different subjects was used. The study combined high-throughput TCR immunosequencing, statistical association of individual TCRs with disease status, and machine learning to predict cytomegalovirus infection status. In a later analysis, previously published TCR beta repertoires from hundreds of donors were re-analyzed and high-resolution HLA genotyping was added so that TCR occurrence patterns could be studied. In the later analysis, no new phenotypic data were used to find candidate immune exposures; instead, reliance was placed on TCR beta sequences and their occurrence across donors. In an earlier analysis of a few hundred of the donors, high-throughput TCR beta sequencing was used to judge whether each TCR beta V gene segment behaved as functional or pseudogenic. Alongside the repertoire data, information on donor age, sex, ethnicity and CMV serostatus was compiled. A later genetic analysis took genome-wide SNP genotypes for about 55% of the roughly 670 donors and used that subset as a discovery cohort. All discovery cohort repertoires had been generated on a single sequencing platform. HLA typing covered class I and class II loci at four-digit resolution. The number of typed donors differed by locus: about 629-640 for A, B, C, DRB1 and DQB1; about 520 for DQA1; approximately 610 for DPA1; and around 490 for DPB1. Four to six DR-DQ haplotypes were handled as single units for association and clustering, since linkage in the cohort was strong. Among about 410 genotyped donors of the cohort, an average of about 220,000 unique TCR beta nucleotide sequences was sequenced per donor, of which roughly 18% were non-productive. Here is what the overall study found, with its caveats: Three of the identified cytomegalovirus-associated TCR beta chains were confirmed in vitro to be specific for cytomegalovirus antigens. It was suggested by the authors that the approach could potentially be generalized to other disease states and immunological phenotypes. In a later analysis, most CMV-associated TCR beta chains were found to appear HLA-restricted, with HLA associations seemingly driven largely by CMV exposure. Sequencing depth was assumed to be roughly uniform across donors in the presence/absence analyses, though that assumption may not hold. Several of the top co-occurrence clusters appeared to be linked to parvovirus B19, influenza, CMV and Epstein-Barr virus, according to a later analysis. A later analysis found that HLA-associated TCR beta chains were more clonally expanded and had lower generation probabilities than equally common non-associated chains. This cohort had only TCR beta chains sequenced, and the lack of alpha or paired-chain data limited which features could be detected. In a later analysis, the rate of TCR association differed among HLA loci, with DRB1 alleles having the most associated TCRs and HLA-C alleles having the fewest. Because HLA typing was missing for some donors at each locus, association tests included only the typed subset. Cytomegalovirus status was reported to be diagnosed by the classifier with high specificity and sensitivity in both the original and validation cohorts. Immune exposure information for the cohort was limited to CMV serostatus. The study gave a list of around 170 TCR beta chains associated with cytomegalovirus. Most TCR sequences were seen in very few donors, while some public TCRs were found in many individuals. The sequencing pipeline was judged likely to have produced a cluster of highly shared sequence variants as a technical artifact. Correlated functional status among segregating V segments might reflect linkage disequilibrium, but an unknown experimental factor could not be ruled out. In a later genetic analysis, a missense DCLRE1C variant was associated with V-gene and J-gene trimming of TCR beta chains, and the association was replicated in an independent cohort. Specific HLA alleles were associated with around 18,000 TCR beta sequences at a false discovery rate of 0.05 in a later analysis. In an earlier analysis of some 500 of the donors, most TCR beta V segments appeared in productive rearrangements about 87% or about 30% of the time, broadly matching IMGT annotations. A further reported finding was that TCR beta sequences accurately predicted the HLA-A and HLA-B alleles for most subjects in the first cohort. Because the 87-base-pair reads could not distinguish some IMGT-functional V segments, including TRBV6-2 and TRBV6-3, those segments were excluded. Strong co-occurrence of HLA alleles, especially DR and DQ, made assigning TCR associations to individual alleles difficult. Some 15 rarely observed V segments, including chromosome 9 orphons, were excluded from the earlier analysis of approximately 500 of the donors because counts were too low. Compared with the approximately 720-donor mean, donors in an Asian-associated ancestry cluster had fewer N-insertions in productive TCRs, according to a later genetic analysis.

Receptors were amplified or captured by the immunoSEQ multiplex PCR assay. The multiplex PCR relied on a mix of 60 forward primers for TCR Vbeta segments and 13 reverse primers for TCR Jbeta segments. The CDR3 region of rearranged TCR beta genes was amplified from genomic DNA with a multiplex PCR assay. The Illumina HiSeq System was used to sequence the amplified TCR beta libraries as 87-base-pair reads. Per the authors' processing: A later analysis tallied tens of millions of unique TCR beta chains across the 600 to 700 repertoires, and 10 million to 11 million of those chains were shared by two or more donors. Raw reads were error-corrected and collapsed into unique sequences with a nearest-neighbor algorithm that merged closely related sequences to remove PCR and sequencing errors. To assign V, D and J gene segments, CDR3 sequences were aligned to IMGT reference sequences. Each retained sequence needed at least a six-nucleotide match to both a V gene segment and a J gene segment. A rearrangement was called productive if the CDR3 had no stop codons and remained in frame with V and J, and every other rearrangement was called non-productive. Following IMGT convention, CDR3 was defined as the stretch from the second conserved V-encoded cysteine up to the conserved J-encoded phenylalanine. The earlier analysis of a few hundred of the donors excluded any sequence lacking an unambiguous match to a single V gene segment. In an earlier analysis of about 590 of the donors, a V segment was called functional when productive rearrangements were above 56.7%, and segregating when the standard deviation between donors exceeded 5%. A statistical classification framework was built for diagnosing cytomegalovirus status from the catalog of TCR beta chain sequences. In a later analysis, TCR nucleotide sequences were compared against IMGT/GENE-DB human TR gene sequences so that V and J genes could be assigned. A later analysis assigned CDR3 sequences and most-parsimonious VDJ recombination scenarios with the TCRdist pipeline. In a later analysis, each TCR beta chain was defined by its CDR3 amino acid sequence together with its V-gene family, and reads without a unique V-gene family were excluded. In a later analysis, a few hundred highly shared, low-generation-probability nucleotide sequences were removed to address suspected cross-contamination and a sequencing artifact. A later analysis calculated a clonal expansion index for each public chain from normalized within-repertoire ranks of inferred template counts. A later analysis computed generation probabilities with a VDJ recombination model fitted to out-of-frame rearrangements, and checked the results against IGoR. In a later analysis, hypergeometric tests were used to score TCR-TCR, TCR-HLA and TCR-CMV co-occurrence, with a repertoire-size bias correction applied to TCR pairs. False discovery rates were estimated in a later analysis by permuting HLA or CMV assignments 20 times. In a later analysis, co-occurring TCRs were grouped with DBSCAN, and TCRdist sequence similarity was added when clustering was performed within HLA-allele-positive subsets. For co-occurrence clustering, repertoires with fewer than 30,000 or more than 120,000 public chains were excluded, along with about five repertoires with anomalous nucleotide sharing. Held by TCRdb, this immuneACCESS table contains in-frame sequences only and omits some clones. Under half of the omission traces to an unresolved V gene where checked; the cause of the rest is unknown. The DNA gave D and trimming, while V, J and clone size come from that table. The sample table shows hundreds of thousands of clones, and around 80% are seen once. Around 4% of the sample is in the top ten clones.

After removal of 5 bases from V and 5 bases from J, the junction retains 19 bases not matched to a gene. The germline V gene sets CDR1 to SGHTA and CDR2 to FQGTGA. The CDR3 covers 18 residues, taking in both the cysteine and the phenylalanine. The sequence is cut down to CDR3 DNA, 54 bases in frame from base 1. Turning to this clone: This clone's antigen is unknown. No base quality values were provided; no much bigger clone lies one nucleotide off.

The cohort comprised 670 or so healthy bone marrow donors. All cohort members were sampled while nominally healthy, although unrecorded immune exposures were likely present. The donor was CMV seronegative and belonged to the group of around 400 seronegative cohort members. Each donor provided a peripheral blood sample, and peripheral blood mononuclear cells were used for TCR beta sequencing. The Qiagen DNeasy Blood Extraction Kit was used to extract genomic DNA from the blood cell samples. Material: PBMCs. The TCR comes from a male donor in good health and CMV-seronegative. The chain couples TRBV7-3 to TRBJ2-5, with 8 middle bases fitting TRBD2. The CDR3 sequence is CASSTLGPGAGGGETQYF. The nucleotide sequence reads as follows: TGTGCCAGCAGCACCTTGGGGCCAGGGGCGGGAGGCGGGGAGACCCAGTACTTC.